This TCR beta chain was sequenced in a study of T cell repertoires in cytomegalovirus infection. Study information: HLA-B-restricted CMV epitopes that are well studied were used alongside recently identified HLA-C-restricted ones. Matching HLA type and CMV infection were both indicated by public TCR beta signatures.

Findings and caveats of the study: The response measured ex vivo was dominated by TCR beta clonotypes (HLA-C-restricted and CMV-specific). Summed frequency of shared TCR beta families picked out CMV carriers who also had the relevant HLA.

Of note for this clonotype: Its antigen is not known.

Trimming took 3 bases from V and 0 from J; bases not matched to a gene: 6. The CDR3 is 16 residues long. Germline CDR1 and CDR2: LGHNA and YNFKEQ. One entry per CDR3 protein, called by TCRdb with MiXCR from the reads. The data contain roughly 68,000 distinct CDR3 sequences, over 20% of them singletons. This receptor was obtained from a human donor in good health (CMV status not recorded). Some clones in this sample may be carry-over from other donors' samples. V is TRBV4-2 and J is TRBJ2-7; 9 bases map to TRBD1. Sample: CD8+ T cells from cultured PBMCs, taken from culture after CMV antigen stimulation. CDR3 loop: CASSHKGQGVSYEQYF. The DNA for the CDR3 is TGTGCCAGCAGCCATAAGGGACAGGGTGTCTCCTACGAGCAGTACTTC.